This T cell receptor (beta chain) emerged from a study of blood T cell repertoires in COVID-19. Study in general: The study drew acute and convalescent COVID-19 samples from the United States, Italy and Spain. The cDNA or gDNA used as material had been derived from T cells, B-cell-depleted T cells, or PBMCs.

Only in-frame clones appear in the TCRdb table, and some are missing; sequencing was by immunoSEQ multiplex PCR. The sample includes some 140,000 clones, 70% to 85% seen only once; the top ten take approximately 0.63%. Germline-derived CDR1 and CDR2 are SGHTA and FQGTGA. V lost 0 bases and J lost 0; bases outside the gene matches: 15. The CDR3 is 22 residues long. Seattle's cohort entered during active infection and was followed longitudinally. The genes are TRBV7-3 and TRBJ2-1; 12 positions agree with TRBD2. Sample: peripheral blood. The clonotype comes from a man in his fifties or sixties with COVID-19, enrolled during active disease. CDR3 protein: CASSLTIRTSGTRLSSYNEQFF. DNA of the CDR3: TGTGCCAGCAGCTTAACGATCCGGACTAGCGGGACGAGACTTAGCTCCTACAATGAGCAGTTCTTC.